This T cell receptor (beta chain) is from a study of shared clonotypes between healthy human individuals (TCRdb year 2020). About the study as a whole: The cohort included three men and a couple of women between 18 and 49 years of age. Per donor, three plates each were used for CD4 naive and CD4 memory, two for CD8 naive, and one for CD8 memory. To estimate repertoire size and how much clonotype sharing occurs between individuals, the study deeply sequenced the blood TCR repertoires of several healthy adults. Different laboratories and diverse techniques were used to prepare libraries and sequence TCR repertoires, to increase sequencing depth and limit assay-specific biases. Per donor, leukapheresis produced somewhere between about 0.8 and 9 billion PBMCs.

The donors were healthy, HIV-negative adults with no recently reported acute infections or vaccinations. Every donor was a Caucasian adult living in Nashville, Tennessee, USA. CD4+ T cells were enriched by magnetic negative selection; naive cells were then positively selected on CD45RA, and the negative fraction formed the memory subset. Blood was collected by leukapheresis, and PBMCs were isolated by Ficoll-Histopaque density gradient centrifugation and then cryopreserved in liquid nitrogen vapor phase. Analytical flow cytometry was used to check the purity and quantity of every magnetically sorted T cell population. Each sorted fraction had its genomic DNA isolated and then quantified by UV absorbance on a Nanodrop 2000c. Using the deep immunoSEQ assay, multiplex PCR amplified TCR CDR3 regions from genomic DNA. For each cell subset, the extracted genomic DNA was distributed evenly across all wells of several immunoSEQ 96-well plates, and each plate served as one replicate. For sorted subsets, each replicate PCR was loaded with approximately 0.2 ug genomic DNA, equivalent to 25,000 to 35,000 T cell genomes. Purified libraries were measured with a Qubit 3.0 fluorometer, size-checked on a Bioanalyzer 2100, and measured again with the KAPA Library Quantification kit. Every immunoSEQ 96-well plate was sequenced on a dedicated single-read 150-cycle Illumina NextSeq 550 flow cell. As for how the authors treated the data: The immunoSEQ output contained only junctional sequences without quality scores, so filtering could not match that applied to full-length reads. Sequences were annotated with PyIR, a Python wrapper for IgBLAST v1.9, using IMGT germline references to assign V/J genes and CDR3. Any read was removed if the V/J assignment was weak (E-value above 1e-6), the CDR3 was missing, or the read contained stop codons, out-of-frame junctions, or ambiguous translated residues. V3J clonotypes were defined as sequences sharing the same inferred V gene, J gene, and CDR3 amino acid sequence. To compute the percentage overlap between repertoires, the number of shared unique clonotypes was divided by the size of the smaller repertoire. Repertoire richness was assessed with RTK rarefaction, the Chao1 estimator, and Recon v2.1 estimates of unobserved clonotypes. For all TCRbeta clonotypes obtained by the gDNA method from a handful of donors, generation probabilities were computed with OLGA. TCRdb's version of the immuneACCESS table is confined to in-frame rearrangements and falls short of the full clone set. An unresolved V gene accounts for under half of the shortfall where checked; the remainder is of unknown origin. V and J calls and clone size follow that table, whereas D and trimming were derived from the DNA. The sample table lists a few million clones, approximately 95% of them with a count of one. The top ten clonotypes cover about 0.39% of the sample.

In regard to this clone: Its antigen is still unknown. The input lacks base qualities; no much larger clone sits a single base away.

The study at large found these results: Sampling was restricted to blood, and TCR repertoires in tissues likely differ from the TCR repertoires found in blood. The genetic and exposure-history diversity represented was limited by the small number of donors. Compared with non-shared clonotypes, clonotypes shared by all four sorted-subset donors had higher generation probabilities. Even with the large sequencing depth, rarefaction of the sorted-subset datasets indicated that sequencing was incomplete. Pairwise subsampling led to the expectation that sequencing depth would affect the degree of clonotype sharing among donors. Across four donors, roughly 5.1% of naive CD4, over 3% of naive CD8, 2.3% of memory CD4, and 0.4% of memory CD8 clonotypes were shared. Naive subsets generally had larger estimated clonotype richness than memory subsets.

Sample: naive CD4+ T cells from PBMCs. The label giving this sample's cell subset or site can be read as: CD45RA+ positively selected. This sequence was found in a man between 18 and 35 years old in good health. Some clones in this sample may be carry-over from other donors' samples.

The CDR3 protein: CASSPTQTPPGELFF. The nucleotide sequence is given as TGTGCCAGCTCACCGACCCAAACTCCCCCCGGGGAGCTGTTTTTT. The chain couples TRBV18 to TRBJ2-2, with the D segment identity uncertain. CDR1 and CDR2 are read off the germline V gene as KGHSH and LQKENI. The CDR3 starts with the cysteine, ends with the phenylalanine, and has 15 residues. The DNA shown is the 45-base CDR3, in frame from base 1. Trimming at the junction amounts to 3 bases on V and 6 bases on J, and the germline ends lie 14 bases apart.